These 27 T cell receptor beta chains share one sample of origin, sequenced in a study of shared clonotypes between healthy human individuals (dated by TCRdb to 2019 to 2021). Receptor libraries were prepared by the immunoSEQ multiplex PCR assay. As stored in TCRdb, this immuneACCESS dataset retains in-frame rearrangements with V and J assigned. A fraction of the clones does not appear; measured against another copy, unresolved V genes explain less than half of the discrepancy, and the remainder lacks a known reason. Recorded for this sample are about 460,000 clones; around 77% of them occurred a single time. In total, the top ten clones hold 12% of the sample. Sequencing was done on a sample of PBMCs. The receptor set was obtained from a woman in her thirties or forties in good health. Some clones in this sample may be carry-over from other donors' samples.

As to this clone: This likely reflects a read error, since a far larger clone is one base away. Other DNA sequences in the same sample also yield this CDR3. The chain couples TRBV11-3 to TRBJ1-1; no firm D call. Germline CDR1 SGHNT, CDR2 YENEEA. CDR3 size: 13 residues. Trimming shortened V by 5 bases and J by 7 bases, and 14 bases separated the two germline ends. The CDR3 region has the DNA TGTGCCAGCAGCGAGACTCACGGGAGTGAAGCTTTCTTT. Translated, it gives CASSETHGSEAFF.

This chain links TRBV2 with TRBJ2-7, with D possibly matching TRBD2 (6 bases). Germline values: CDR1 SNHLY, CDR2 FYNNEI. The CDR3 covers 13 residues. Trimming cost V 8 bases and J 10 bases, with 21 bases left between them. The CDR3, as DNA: TGTGCCAGCGTCCTAGGGGCCGGGGGAACCCAGTACTTC. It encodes CASVLGAGGTQYF. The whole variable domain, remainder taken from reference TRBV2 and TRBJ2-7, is EPEVTQTPSHQVTQMGQEVILRCVPISNHLYFYWYRQILGQKVEFLVSFYNNEISEKSEIFDDQFSVERPDGSNFTLKIRSTKLEDSAMYFCASVLGAGGTQYFGPGTRLTVT.

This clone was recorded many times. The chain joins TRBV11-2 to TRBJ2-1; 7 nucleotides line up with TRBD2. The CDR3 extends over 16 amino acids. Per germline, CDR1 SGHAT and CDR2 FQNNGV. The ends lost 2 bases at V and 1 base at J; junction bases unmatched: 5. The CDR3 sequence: CASSLRGDRSYNEQFF. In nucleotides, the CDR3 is TGTGCCAGCAGCTTACGGGGGGATAGGTCCTACAATGAGCAGTTCTTC.

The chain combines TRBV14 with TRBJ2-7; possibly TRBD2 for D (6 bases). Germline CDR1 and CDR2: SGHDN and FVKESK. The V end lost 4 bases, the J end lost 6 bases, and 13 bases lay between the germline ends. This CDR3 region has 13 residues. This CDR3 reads CASSPTRVGEQYF. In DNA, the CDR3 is TGTGCCAGCAGCCCGACTAGGGTCGGCGAGCAGTACTTC.

As DNA, the CDR3 is TGTGCCAGCAGCTCGACTTTGAGGGAAGCTTTCTTT. Protein: CASSSTLREAFF. The chain carries TRBV13 and TRBJ1-1, with D uncertain. The CDR3 spans 12 residues. V dropped 4 bases and J dropped 8 bases, with 11 bases sitting between them. Germline values: CDR1 PRHDT, CDR2 FYEKMQ (reference sequence).

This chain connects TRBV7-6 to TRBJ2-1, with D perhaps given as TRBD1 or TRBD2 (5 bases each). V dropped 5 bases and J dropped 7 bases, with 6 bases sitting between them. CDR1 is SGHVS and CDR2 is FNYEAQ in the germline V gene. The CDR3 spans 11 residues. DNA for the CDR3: TGTGCCAGCAGCGGGGGAAATGAGCAGTTCTTC. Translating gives CASSGGNEQFF. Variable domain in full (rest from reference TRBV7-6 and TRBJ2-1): GAGVSQSPRYKVTKRGQDVALRCDPISGHVSLYWYRQALGQGPEFLTYFNYEAQQDKSGLPNDRFSAERPEGSISTLTIQRTEQRDSAMYRCASSGGNEQFFGPGTRLTVL.

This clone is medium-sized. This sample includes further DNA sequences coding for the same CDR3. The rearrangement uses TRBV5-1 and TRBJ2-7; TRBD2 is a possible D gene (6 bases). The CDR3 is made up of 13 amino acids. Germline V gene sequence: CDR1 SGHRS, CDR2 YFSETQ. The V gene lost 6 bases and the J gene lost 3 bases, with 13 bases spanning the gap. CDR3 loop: CASMLRGGYEQYF. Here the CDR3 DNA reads TGCGCCAGCATGCTGCGGGGTGGCTACGAGCAGTACTTC.

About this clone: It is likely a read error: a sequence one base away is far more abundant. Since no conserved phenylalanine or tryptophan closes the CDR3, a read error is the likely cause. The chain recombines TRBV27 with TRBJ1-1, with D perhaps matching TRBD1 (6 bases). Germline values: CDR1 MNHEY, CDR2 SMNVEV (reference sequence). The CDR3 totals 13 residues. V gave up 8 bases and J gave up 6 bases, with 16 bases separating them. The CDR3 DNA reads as TGTGCCAGCCGTCGTTCAGGGGACTCTGAAGCTTTCCTT. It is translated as CASRRSGDSEAFL.

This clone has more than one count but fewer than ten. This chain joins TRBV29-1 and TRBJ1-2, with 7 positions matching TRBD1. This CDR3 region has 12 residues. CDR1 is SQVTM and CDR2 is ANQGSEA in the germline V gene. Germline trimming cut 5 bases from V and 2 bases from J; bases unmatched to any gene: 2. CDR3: CSVWTGNYGYTF. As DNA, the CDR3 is TGCAGCGTTTGGACAGGAAACTATGGCTACACCTTC.

The CDR3 DNA sequence: TGTGCCTGGAGTGTAGGCACGACAGATACGCAGTATTTT. As protein: CAWSVGTTDTQYF. This chain links TRBV30 with TRBJ2-3, with D unclear. Germline V gives CDR1 GTSNPN, CDR2 SVGIG (reference sequence). Trimming cost V 0 bases and J 3 bases, with 7 bases left between them. The CDR3 has 13 residues.

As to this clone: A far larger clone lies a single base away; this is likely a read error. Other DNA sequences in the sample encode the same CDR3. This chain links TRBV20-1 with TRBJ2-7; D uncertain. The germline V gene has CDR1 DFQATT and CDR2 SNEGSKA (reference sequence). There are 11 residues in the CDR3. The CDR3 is CSASVNYEQYF. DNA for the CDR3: TGTAGTGCTAGTGTCAACTACGAGCAGTACTTC.

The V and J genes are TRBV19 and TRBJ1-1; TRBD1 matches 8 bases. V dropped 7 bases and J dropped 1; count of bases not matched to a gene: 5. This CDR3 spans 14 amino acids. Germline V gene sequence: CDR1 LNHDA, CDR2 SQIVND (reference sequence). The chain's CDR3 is CASKKDRANTEAFF. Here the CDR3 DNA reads TGTGCCAGTAAGAAGGACAGGGCGAACACTGAAGCTTTCTTT.

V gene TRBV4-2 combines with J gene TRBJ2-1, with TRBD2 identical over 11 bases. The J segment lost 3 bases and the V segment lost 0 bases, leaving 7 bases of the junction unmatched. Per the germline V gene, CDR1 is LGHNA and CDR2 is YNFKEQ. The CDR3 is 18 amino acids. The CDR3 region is CASSQDHASGRHYNEQFF. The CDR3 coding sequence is TGTGCCAGCAGCCAAGATCACGCTAGCGGGAGGCACTACAATGAGCAGTTCTTC.

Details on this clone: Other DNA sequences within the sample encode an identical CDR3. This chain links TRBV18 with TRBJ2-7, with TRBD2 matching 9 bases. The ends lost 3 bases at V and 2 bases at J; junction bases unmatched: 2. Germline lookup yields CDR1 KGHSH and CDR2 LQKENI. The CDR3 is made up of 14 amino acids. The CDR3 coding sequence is TGTGCCAGCTCACCGGCGGGGGGGCCCTACGAGCAGTACTTC. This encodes CASSPAGGPYEQYF.

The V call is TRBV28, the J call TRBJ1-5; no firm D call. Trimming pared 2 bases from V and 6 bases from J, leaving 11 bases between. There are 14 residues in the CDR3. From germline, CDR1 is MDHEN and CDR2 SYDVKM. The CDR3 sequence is CASSLLGKVQPQHF. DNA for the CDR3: TGTGCCAGCAGTTTACTAGGGAAGGTTCAGCCCCAGCATTTT.

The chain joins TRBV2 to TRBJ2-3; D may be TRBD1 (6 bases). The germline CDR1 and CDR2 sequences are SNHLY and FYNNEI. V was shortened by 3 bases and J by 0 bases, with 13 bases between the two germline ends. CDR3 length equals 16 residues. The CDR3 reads CASSEQGRTSTDTQYF. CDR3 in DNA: TGTGCCAGCAGTGAGCAGGGGCGCACTAGCACAGATACGCAGTATTTT.

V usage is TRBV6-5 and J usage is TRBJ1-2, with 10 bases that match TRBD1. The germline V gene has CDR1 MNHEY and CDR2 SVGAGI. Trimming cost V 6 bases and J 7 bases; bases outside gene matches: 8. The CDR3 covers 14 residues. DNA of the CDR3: TGTGCCAGCAGACCCGACCGGGACAGGGGTGGCTACACCTTC. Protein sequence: CASRPDRDRGGYTF.

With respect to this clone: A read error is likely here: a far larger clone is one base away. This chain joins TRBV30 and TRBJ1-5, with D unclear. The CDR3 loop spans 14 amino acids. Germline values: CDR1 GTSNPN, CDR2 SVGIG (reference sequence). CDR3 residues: CVWTAGQGNQPQHF. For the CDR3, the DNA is TGTGTCTGGACCGCGGGTCAGGGCAATCAGCCCCAGCATTTT.

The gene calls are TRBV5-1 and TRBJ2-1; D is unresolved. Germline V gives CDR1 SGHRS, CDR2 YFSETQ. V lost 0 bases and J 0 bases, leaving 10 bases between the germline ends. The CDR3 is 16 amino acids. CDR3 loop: CASSLAGSPSYNEQFF. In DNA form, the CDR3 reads TGCGCCAGCAGCTTGGCTGGGTCCCCCTCCTACAATGAGCAGTTCTTC. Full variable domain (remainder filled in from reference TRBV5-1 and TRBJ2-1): KAGVTQTPRYLIKTRGQQVTLSCSPISGHRSVSWYQQTPGQGLQFLFEYFSETQRNKGNFPGRFSGRQFSNSRSEMNVSTLELGDSALYLCASSLAGSPSYNEQFFGPGTRLTVL.

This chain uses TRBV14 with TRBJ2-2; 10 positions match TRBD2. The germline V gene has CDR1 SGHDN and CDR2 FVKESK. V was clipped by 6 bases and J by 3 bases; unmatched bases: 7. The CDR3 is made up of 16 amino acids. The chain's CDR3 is CASRPSGSGYTGELFF. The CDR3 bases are TGTGCCAGCAGACCTAGCGGGAGTGGATACACCGGGGAGCTGTTTTTT.

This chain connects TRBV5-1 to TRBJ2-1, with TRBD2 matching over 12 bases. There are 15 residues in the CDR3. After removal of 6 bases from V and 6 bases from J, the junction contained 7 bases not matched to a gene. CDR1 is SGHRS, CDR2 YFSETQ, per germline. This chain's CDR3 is CASNPGLAGSNEQFF. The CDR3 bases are TGCGCCAGCAACCCAGGACTAGCGGGGAGCAATGAGCAGTTCTTC.

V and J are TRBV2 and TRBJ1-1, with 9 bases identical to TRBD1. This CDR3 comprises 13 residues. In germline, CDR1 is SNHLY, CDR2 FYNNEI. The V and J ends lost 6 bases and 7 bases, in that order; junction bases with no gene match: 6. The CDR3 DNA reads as TGTGCCAGCAGGATACAGGGGGCTGGTGAAGCTTTCTTT. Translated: CASRIQGAGEAFF. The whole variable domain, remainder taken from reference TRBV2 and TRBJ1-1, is EPEVTQTPSHQVTQMGQEVILRCVPISNHLYFYWYRQILGQKVEFLVSFYNNEISEKSEIFDDQFSVERPDGSNFTLKIRSTKLEDSAMYFCASRIQGAGEAFFGQGTRLTVV.

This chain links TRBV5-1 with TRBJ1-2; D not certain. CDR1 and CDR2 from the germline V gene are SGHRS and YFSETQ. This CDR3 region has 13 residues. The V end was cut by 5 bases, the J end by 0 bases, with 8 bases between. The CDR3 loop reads CASRTGANYGYTF. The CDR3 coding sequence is TGCGCCAGCAGAACTGGGGCTAACTATGGCTACACCTTC.

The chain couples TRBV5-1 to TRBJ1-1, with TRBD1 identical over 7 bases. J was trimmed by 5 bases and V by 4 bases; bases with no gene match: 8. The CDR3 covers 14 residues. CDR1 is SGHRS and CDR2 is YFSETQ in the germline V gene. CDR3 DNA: TGCGCCAGCAGCCCAGTACAGGGGTGGACTGAAGCTTTCTTT. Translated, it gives CASSPVQGWTEAFF. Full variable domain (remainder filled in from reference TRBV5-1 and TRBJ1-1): KAGVTQTPRYLIKTRGQQVTLSCSPISGHRSVSWYQQTPGQGLQFLFEYFSETQRNKGNFPGRFSGRQFSNSRSEMNVSTLELGDSALYLCASSPVQGWTEAFFGQGTRLTVV.

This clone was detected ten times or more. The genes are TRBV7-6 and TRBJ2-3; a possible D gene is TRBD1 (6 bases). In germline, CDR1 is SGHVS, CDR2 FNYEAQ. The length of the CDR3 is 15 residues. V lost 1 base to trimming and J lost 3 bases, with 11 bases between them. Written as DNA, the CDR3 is TGTGCCAGCAGCTTAGTCGGACAGAATACAGATACGCAGTATTTT. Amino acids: CASSLVGQNTDTQYF.

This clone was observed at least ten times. The CDR3 loop reads CASSLAGVTEAFF. The CDR3 coding sequence is TGTGCCAGCAGCTTAGCAGGGGTCACTGAAGCTTTCTTT. V is TRBV7-2 and J is TRBJ1-1; tentatively, D is TRBD1 (5 bases). Trimming pared 0 bases from V and 4 bases from J, leaving 6 bases between. The CDR3 sequence is 13 residues long. Germline assignment: CDR1 SGHTA and CDR2 FQGNSA.

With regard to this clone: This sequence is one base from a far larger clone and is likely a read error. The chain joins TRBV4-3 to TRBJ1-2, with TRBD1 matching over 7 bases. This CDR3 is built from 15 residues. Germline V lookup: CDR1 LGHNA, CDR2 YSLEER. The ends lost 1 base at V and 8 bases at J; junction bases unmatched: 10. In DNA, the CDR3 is TGCGCCAGCAGCCAAGGTGCCGAGGGGGCTTTGGGCTACACCTTC. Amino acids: CASSQGAEGALGYTF.